This entry describes one T cell receptor beta chain. Its antigen is not known. The sample comes from a study of shared clonotypes between healthy human individuals. Study information: The donor pool was made up of a couple of women and three men aged 18 to 49.

The table came from immunoSEQ multiplex PCR; TCRdb's copy has only in-frame clones and leaves some out. The table records roughly 510,000 clones, about 75% of them present only once. Study-level points and caveats: There were few donors, and this limited the genetic and exposure-history diversity represented.

The CDR3 is made up of 15 amino acids. Germline V CDR1 and CDR2: LNHNV, YYDKDF (reference sequence). With 1 base removed from V and 5 bases from J, the gap between germline ends came to 15 bases. Participating donors were healthy, HIV-negative adults free of recent acute infections or vaccinations. The chain couples TRBV15 to TRBJ2-7, with D unresolved. The sample was PBMCs. The clonotype originates from a woman between 35 and 50 years old in good health. Some clones in this sample may be carry-over from other donors' samples. The CDR3 DNA reads TGTGCCACCAGCAGAGGCGTCAGAGCCAGCCACGAGCAGTACTTC. Encoded protein: CATSRGVRASHEQYF.